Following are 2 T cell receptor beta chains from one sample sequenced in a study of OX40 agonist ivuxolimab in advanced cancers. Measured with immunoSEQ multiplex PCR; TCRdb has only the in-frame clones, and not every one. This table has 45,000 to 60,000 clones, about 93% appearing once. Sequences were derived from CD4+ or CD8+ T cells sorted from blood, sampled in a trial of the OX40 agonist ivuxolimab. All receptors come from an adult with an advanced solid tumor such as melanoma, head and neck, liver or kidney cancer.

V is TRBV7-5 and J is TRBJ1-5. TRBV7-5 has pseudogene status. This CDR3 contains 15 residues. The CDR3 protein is CARSLHNGGNQPQHF. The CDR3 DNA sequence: TGTGCCAGAAGCCTTCATAATGGGGGCAATCAGCCCCAGCATTTT.

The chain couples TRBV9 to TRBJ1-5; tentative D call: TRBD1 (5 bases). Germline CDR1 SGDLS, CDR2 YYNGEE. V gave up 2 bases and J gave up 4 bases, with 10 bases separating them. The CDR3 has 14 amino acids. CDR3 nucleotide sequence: TGTGCCAGCAGCGTGTCGACAGAAAATCAGCCCCAGCATTTT. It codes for CASSVSTENQPQHF.